This T cell receptor (beta chain) derives from a study of memory CD4+ T cells and cytomegalovirus serostatus. The sort gate was single viable CD3+CD4+CD8-CD45RO+ cells for memory CD4+ T cells. Donors' CMV status reflects serum IgG against pp150, pp28, p38, p52. Profiling relied on immunoSEQ multiplex PCR, and the TCRdb table lists in-frame clones only, not all of them. Here the sample spans some 44,000 clones, 60% to 80% being singletons. Remarks on this clone: Its antigen is still unknown.

Study observations and caveats: Each of roughly 65 CMV-associated TCRbeta sequences occurred in one to five individuals.

The sequence was obtained from an adult in good health and CMV-seronegative. Input material: memory CD4+ T cells from blood.

In DNA, the CDR3 is TGTGCCAGCAGCGGCGGACAGGGGGCCTCCGGCGACACTGAAGCTTTCTTT. Its translation: CASSGGQGASGDTEAFF. The chain couples TRBV2 to TRBJ1-1, with 11 bases identical to TRBD1. This CDR3 contains 17 residues. Germline CDR1 SNHLY, CDR2 FYNNEI. V shed 6 bases and J 3 bases; nucleotides not matched to a gene: 12.